This TCR beta chain comes out of a study of response to subunit inactivated influenza vaccine. TCRdb independently ran MiXCR on the RT-PCR reads; one entry per CDR3 protein. The sample consists of hundreds of thousands of distinct CDR3 sequences, approximately 11% of them appearing once. This clonotype has only a few counts. This TCR was recovered from a man in his fifties or sixties who received an inactivated influenza vaccine. Sequencing used PBMCs from blood, obtained roughly 47 days after vaccination.

CDR3 protein: CASSPRGLDGTDTQYF. CDR3 bases: TGTGCCAGCAGTCCCAGGGGTCTCGACGGCACAGATACGCAGTATTTT. This chain uses TRBV12-3 or TRBV12-4 with TRBJ2-3, with D perhaps matching TRBD1 (6 bases). V was cut by 5 bases and J by 1 base, with 16 bases left in between. The CDR3 extends over 16 amino acids.